These T cell receptor beta chains were read from a single sample in a study of long-term antiretroviral therapy in people with HIV. The protocol was immunoSEQ multiplex PCR, while the TCRdb copy is restricted to in-frame clones and leaves out a portion. The sample shows over 10,000 clones, 88% of them seen only once. The source was unsorted PBMCs, collected 2.1 years after starting antiretroviral therapy. The receptors shown here come from a woman aged 40 to 49 with HIV. The CDR3 runs from the conserved cysteine through the conserved F or W. The D gene is left open where the match is weak. Clone size is not always given. Where it is, it says once, few, many or a class for expanded clones.

>14|NA|TRBV13|TRBJ1-5|NA
CASSLGGRDQPQHF
TGTGCCAGCAGCTTAGGTGGCAGAGATCAGCCCCAGCATTTT
>18|NA|TRBV6-1|TRBJ1-2|NA
CASSEAGAGGQGAYGYTF
TGTGCCAGCAGTGAAGCAGGAGCGGGGGGCCAGGGTGCCTATGGCTACACCTTC
>12|NA|TRBV6-6|TRBJ2-3|NA
CASSDSTDTQYF
TGTGCCAGTTCCGACAGCACAGATACGCAGTATTTT
>15|NA|TRBV18|TRBJ2-3|once
CASSGVSASTDTQYF
TGTGCCAGCTCAGGGGTCAGCGCTAGCACAGATACGCAGTATTTT
>17|TRBD2|TRBV11-2|TRBJ2-1|NA
CASSLDRLAGAANEQFF
TGTGCCAGCAGCTTAGATCGACTAGCGGGGGCGGCCAATGAGCAGTTCTTC
>15|TRBD1|TRBV11-2|TRBJ1-6|NA
CASSSGGRGLSPLHF
TGTGCCAGCAGTTCGGGGGGGAGGGGGCTGTCACCCCTCCACTTT
>14|NA|TRBV23-1|TRBJ1-2|NA
CASSQRQSNYGYTF
TGCGCCAGCAGTCAAAGACAGTCCAACTATGGCTACACCTTC
>15|TRBD1|TRBV7-9|TRBJ1-2|NA
CASSLGTGGDYGYTF
TGTGCCAGCAGCCTCGGGACAGGGGGTGACTATGGCTACACCTTC
>14|NA|TRBV5-1|TRBJ2-5|few
CASSSQGRQETQYF
TGCGCCAGCAGCTCGCAGGGTCGGCAAGAGACCCAGTACTTC
>14|NA|TRBV9|TRBJ2-6|NA
CASSPPAGANVLTF
TGTGCCAGCAGCCCCCCGGCCGGGGCCAACGTCCTGACTTTC
>14|TRBD1|TRBV6-5|TRBJ2-1|NA
CASSRDSGPNEQFF
TGTGCCAGCAGCCGGGACAGCGGCCCGAATGAGCAGTTCTTC
>13|NA|TRBV6-1|TRBJ1-3|NA
CASKTGTGNTIYF
TGTGCCAGCAAGACGGGTACTGGAAACACCATATATTTT
>11|NA|TRBV9|TRBJ2-7|NA
CASSGGGEQYF
TGTGCCAGCAGCGGGGGAGGCGAGCAGTACTTC
>13|NA|TRBV5-4|TRBJ1-2|NA
CASSLANNYGYTF
TGTGCCAGCAGCTTGGCCAACAACTATGGCTACACCTTC
>13|NA|TRBV7-9|TRBJ1-2|once
CASSSGQMGGYTF
TGTGCCAGCAGCTCCGGCCAGATGGGTGGCTACACCTTC
>15|TRBD2|TRBV5-1|TRBJ2-5|few
CASKTTLAGGETQYF
TGCGCCAGCAAGACGACGCTAGCGGGGGGAGAGACCCAGTACTTC
>14|TRBD1|TRBV18|TRBJ1-2|few
CASSPGTGNYGYTF
TGTGCCAGCTCCCCCGGGACAGGAAACTATGGCTACACCTTC
>16|NA|TRBV11-2|TRBJ2-7|NA
CASSLGGRGGRPEQYF
TGTGCCAGCAGCTTAGGAGGGAGAGGGGGTAGGCCCGAGCAGTACTTC
>17|TRBD1|TRBV4-3|TRBJ1-2|few
CASSQDLARGPPYGYTF
TGCGCCAGCAGCCAAGATCTAGCCAGGGGGCCTCCTTATGGCTACACCTTC
>14|NA|TRBV28|TRBJ2-7|few
CASSLRTDPYEQYF
TGTGCCAGCAGTTTAAGGACGGACCCGTACGAGCAGTACTTC
>16|NA|TRBV18|TRBJ1-6|NA
CASSPWTVEQNSPLHF
TGTGCCAGCTCACCGTGGACAGTAGAACAAAATTCACCCCTCCACTTT
>16|NA|TRBV4-3|TRBJ1-1|NA
CASSQGSGKMNTEAFF
TGCGCCAGCAGCCAAGGATCAGGGAAGATGAACACTGAAGCTTTCTTT
>15|NA|TRBV18|TRBJ1-1|NA
CASSPRQDLDTEAFF
TGTGCCAGCTCACCTAGACAAGATCTGGACACTGAAGCTTTCTTT
>14|NA|TRBV19|TRBJ1-2|NA
CASSTGRVYHGYTF
TGTGCCAGTAGTACAGGCCGAGTCTATCATGGCTACACCTTC
>11|NA|TRBV6-5|TRBJ1-2|NA
CANMANYGYTF
TGTGCCAACATGGCTAACTATGGCTACACCTTC
>16|NA|TRBV6-5|TRBJ1-5|NA
CASSYSGWGYNQPQHF
TGTGCCAGCAGTTACTCTGGGTGGGGTTACAATCAGCCCCAGCATTTT
>14|NA|TRBV19|TRBJ2-7|NA
CASSHPTRSYEQYF
TGTGCCAGTAGTCACCCGACAAGGTCCTACGAGCAGTACTTC
>15|TRBD1|TRBV4-3|TRBJ1-2|NA
CASSQGQGSNYGYTF
TGCGCCAGCAGCCAGGGACAGGGCTCTAACTATGGCTACACCTTC
>17|TRBD1|TRBV30|TRBJ1-2|NA
CAWSPAGGTGIYYGYTF
TGTGCCTGGAGCCCAGCGGGGGGGACAGGGATCTACTATGGCTACACCTTC
>15|TRBD2|TRBV5-1|TRBJ2-5|NA
CASSLGGLAGETQYF
TGCGCCAGCAGCTTGGGAGGACTAGCGGGGGAGACCCAGTACTTC
>17|NA|TRBV30|TRBJ1-6|NA
CAWNPPQLSSYNSPLHF
TGTGCCTGGAACCCCCCACAGTTGAGCTCCTATAATTCACCCCTCCACTTT
>12|NA|TRBV10-3|TRBJ1-5|NA
CAISERPEPQHF
TGTGCCATCAGTGAAAGGCCGGAGCCCCAGCATTTT
>15|TRBD2|TRBV5-6|TRBJ2-3|NA
CASSLGLAGTDTQYF
TGTGCCAGCAGCCTAGGACTAGCCGGCACAGATACGCAGTATTTT
>14|NA|TRBV9|TRBJ2-5|NA
CASSVGSREETQYF
TGTGCCAGCAGCGTAGGGAGCAGGGAAGAGACCCAGTACTTC
>12|NA|TRBV2|TRBJ1-4|NA
CASRGDNEKLFF
TGTGCCAGCCGGGGGGATAATGAAAAACTGTTTTTT
>14|NA|TRBV7-9|TRBJ2-3|NA
CASSPGEQTDTQYF
TGTGCCAGCAGTCCCGGTGAACAGACAGATACGCAGTATTTT
>14|NA|TRBV15|TRBJ1-5|NA
CATSSGQGNQPQHF
TGTGCCACCAGCAGCGGTCAAGGGAATCAGCCCCAGCATTTT
>14|NA|TRBV5-1|TRBJ1-4|NA
CASSLTPTNEKLFF
TGCGCCAGCAGCTTGACACCAACTAATGAAAAACTGTTTTTT
>14|NA|TRBV30|TRBJ1-2|NA
CAWSSGGGGYGYTF
TGTGCCTGGAGTAGCGGGGGTGGAGGCTACGGCTACACCTTC
>11|TRBD1|TRBV6-5|TRBJ2-7|NA
CASSRGQTSYF
TGTGCCAGCAGCCGGGGACAGACATCCTACTTC
>14|NA|TRBV9|TRBJ1-1|NA
CASSVGPEGVEAFF
TGTGCCAGCAGCGTAGGACCCGAGGGGGTTGAAGCTTTCTTT
>14|NA|TRBV18|TRBJ1-1|NA
CASSAGSMNTEAFF
TGTGCCAGCTCCGCAGGAAGTATGAACACTGAAGCTTTCTTT
>12|NA|TRBV7-9|TRBJ2-7|few
CASSSDWYEQYF
TGTGCCAGCAGCTCTGACTGGTACGAGCAGTACTTC
>13|TRBD1|TRBV29-1|TRBJ1-3|NA
CSVLMQGEITIYF
TGCAGCGTGTTAATGCAGGGGGAGATCACCATATATTTT
>14|NA|TRBV9|TRBJ1-4|NA
CASSAGQFPEKLFF
TGTGCCAGCAGCGCTGGACAGTTTCCGGAAAAACTGTTTTTT
>10|NA|TRBV29-1|TRBJ2-3|NA
CSIYTDTQYF
TGCAGCATTTACACAGATACGCAGTATTTT
>16|TRBD2|TRBV10-3|TRBJ2-1|NA
CAIRIDLAGVDNEQFF
TGTGCCATCAGGATAGACCTAGCGGGGGTCGACAATGAGCAGTTCTTC
>14|NA|TRBV15|TRBJ2-5|few
CATSRDVLVETQYF
TGTGCCACCAGCAGAGATGTCTTGGTAGAGACCCAGTACTTC
>15|NA|TRBV25-1|TRBJ1-2|NA
CASSPHKVFHYGYTF
TGTGCCAGCAGCCCTCACAAGGTCTTTCACTATGGCTACACCTTC
>14|NA|TRBV6-6|TRBJ1-5|NA
CASSYSNRNQPQHF
TGTGCCAGCAGTTACTCGAATAGGAATCAGCCCCAGCATTTT
>14|NA|TRBV18|TRBJ1-1|few
CASSPGGWDTEAFF
TGTGCCAGCTCACCGGGGGGATGGGACACTGAAGCTTTCTTT
>18|NA|TRBV10-3|TRBJ1-1|NA
CAISEPLRKRQRNTEAFF
TGTGCCATCAGTGAGCCTTTGAGGAAGAGACAGCGGAACACTGAAGCTTTCTTT
>17|TRBD2|TRBV18|TRBJ2-5|few
CASSPTSGGAEGETQYF
TGTGCCAGCTCACCAACTAGCGGGGGGGCCGAAGGGGAGACCCAGTACTTC